Below, 28 T cell receptor beta chains from the same sample are listed, as sequenced in a study of shared clonotypes between healthy human individuals. Produced via immunoSEQ multiplex PCR; TCRdb's table is partial and in-frame only. The sample includes about 480,000 clones, about four fifths seen only once; the top ten take 10% to 15%. Sequenced: PBMCs. The receptors derive from a woman aged 40 to 50 in good health. Some clones in this sample may be carry-over from other donors' samples.

This chain joins TRBV30 and TRBJ2-7; possibly TRBD1 for D (6 bases). Germline V gene sequence: CDR1 GTSNPN, CDR2 SVGIG (reference sequence). V lost 1 base and J 7 bases, leaving 8 bases between the germline ends. The length of the CDR3 is 11 residues. The CDR3: CAWSGGHEQYF. In nucleotides, the CDR3 is TGTGCCTGGAGTGGGGGGCATGAGCAGTACTTC.

This clone was recorded many times. The chain combines TRBV27 with TRBJ2-3, with D possibly being TRBD1 (5 bases). This CDR3 contains 16 residues. V lost 8 bases and J lost 0, with 18 bases in between. Germline V gene data show CDR1 as MNHEY and CDR2 as SMNVEV (reference sequence). The CDR3 reads CASRFLGLGSTDTQYF. CDR3 in DNA: TGTGCCAGCCGCTTTTTGGGGCTAGGAAGCACAGATACGCAGTATTTT.

The rearrangement uses TRBV15 and TRBJ1-2, with 11 bases matching TRBD1. V shed 0 bases and J 8 bases; nucleotides not matched to a gene: 8. The CDR3 runs to 16 residues. Germline V CDR1 and CDR2: LNHNV, YYDKDF (reference sequence). The CDR3 loop reads CATSRDRGQGARGYTF. The CDR3 DNA is TGTGCCACCAGCAGAGATCGCGGACAGGGGGCGCGCGGCTACACCTTC.

This rearrangement joins TRBV7-2 to TRBJ2-3; 9 positions agree with TRBD1. The CDR3 spans 12 residues. Germline-derived CDR1 and CDR2 are SGHTA and FQGNSA. With 3 bases clipped from V and 13 bases from J, the junction kept 5 bases outside the gene matches. CDR3 residues: CASSLGTGRKYF. In nucleotides, the CDR3 is TGTGCCAGCAGCTTGGGGACAGGGAGGAAGTATTTT.

A few counts support this clone. This rearrangement joins TRBV2 to TRBJ1-1, with D unclear. Trimming took off 6 bases at V and 1 base at J, with 3 bases between the two ends. This CDR3 contains 11 residues. The V gene's germline CDR1 is SNHLY and CDR2 FYNNEI. CDR3 loop: CASRQNTEAFF. In nucleotides, the CDR3 is TGTGCCAGCAGACAGAACACTGAAGCTTTCTTT. Based on the CDR3 plus reference TRBV2 and TRBJ1-1, the full variable domain is EPEVTQTPSHQVTQMGQEVILRCVPISNHLYFYWYRQILGQKVEFLVSFYNNEISEKSEIFDDQFSVERPDGSNFTLKIRSTKLEDSAMYFCASRQNTEAFFGQGTRLTVV.

Of note for this clone: At one end the junction does not follow the germline gene, possibly because of a read error. The gene calls are TRBV6-4 and TRBJ1-4; no clear D gene. Germline loops: CDR1 MRHNA, CDR2 SNTAGT. This CDR3 comprises 14 residues. The CDR3 spells CASSEEVWSEKLFF. CDR3 bases: TGTGCCAGTAGTGAGGAAGTTTGGAGTGAAAAACTGTTTTTT.

V and J are TRBV6-1 and TRBJ1-3, with D unclear. Trimming stripped 10 bases from V and 0 bases from J, with 10 bases between. Per germline, CDR1 MNHNS and CDR2 SASEGT. This CDR3 region has 13 residues. The chain's CDR3 is CATVAFSGNTIYF. For the CDR3, the DNA is TGTGCCACCGTAGCGTTCTCTGGAAACACCATATATTTT.

This clone showed up just a few times. The chain links TRBV28 to TRBJ1-5; D is unclear. Germline CDR1 is MDHEN and CDR2 is SYDVKM. The CDR3 is 13 amino acids. With 6 bases removed from V and 6 bases from J, the gap between germline ends came to 12 bases. The CDR3 loop reads CASREGLFQPQHF. CDR3 nucleotides: TGTGCCAGCAGAGAAGGTCTCTTTCAGCCCCAGCATTTT.

The chain combines TRBV7-9 with TRBJ1-4; TRBD1 agrees at 9 bases. Germline V CDR1 and CDR2: SEHNR, FQNEAQ (reference sequence). CDR3 length: 17 residues. The ends lost 1 base at V and 8 bases at J; junction bases unmatched: 11. The CDR3 here is CASSLVGGRDRDEKLFF. The CDR3 bases are TGTGCCAGCAGCTTAGTAGGGGGCCGGGACAGGGACGAAAAACTGTTTTTT.

The chain couples TRBV11-2 to TRBJ1-6, with a tentative D call TRBD1 (5 bases). Germline CDR1 reads SGHAT; CDR2 reads FQNNGV. Trimming shortened V by 2 bases and J by 9 bases, and 14 bases separated the two germline ends. This CDR3 has 15 residues. Here the CDR3 DNA reads TGTGCCAGCAGCTTACTAACAGAGGGGATTTCACCCCTCCACTTT. Protein sequence: CASSLLTEGISPLHF.

This chain joins TRBV28 and TRBJ2-7, with unresolved D. The V gene lost 6 bases and the J gene lost 2 bases, with 8 bases spanning the gap. The germline gives CDR1 MDHEN, CDR2 SYDVKM. The CDR3 is made up of 12 amino acids. CDR3 in amino acids: CASSYTPYEQYF. CDR3 bases: TGTGCCAGCAGCTACACCCCCTACGAGCAGTACTTC.

The chain employs TRBV7-2 and TRBJ1-4; D is possibly TRBD1 (5 bases). Germline CDR1 is SGHTA and CDR2 is FQGNSA. The CDR3 totals 15 residues. V was cut by 5 bases and J by 6 bases, with 16 bases left in between. DNA of the CDR3: TGTGCCAGCAGCCAGCAGACAGCCTATGATGAAAAACTGTTTTTT. Amino acid sequence: CASSQQTAYDEKLFF. The entire variable domain, with the rest obtained from reference TRBV7-2 and TRBJ1-4, is as follows: GAGVSQSPSNKVTEKGKDVELRCDPISGHTALYWYRQSLGQGLEFLIYFQGNSAPDKSGLPSDRFSAERTGGSVSTLTIQRTQQEDSAVYLCASSQQTAYDEKLFFGSGTQLSVL.

This clone occurred a few times. The chain carries TRBV10-1 and TRBJ1-4; D gene ambiguous. CDR1 and CDR2 (germline): WNHNN, SYGVQD (reference sequence). Deletions cut 0 bases from V and 8 bases from J, with 10 bases between. The CDR3 spans 14 residues. CDR3 protein: CASSESTWREKLFF. CDR3 sequence (DNA): TGCGCCAGCAGTGAGTCGACCTGGCGGGAAAAACTGTTTTTT.

In regard to this clone: A far larger clone is one nucleotide away, so this likely arose from a read error. Additional DNA sequences in this sample encode the identical CDR3. The chain carries TRBV6-1 and TRBJ2-7, with 7 positions matching TRBD2. Germline V gives CDR1 MNHNS, CDR2 SASEGT. The CDR3 contains 14 residues. V gave up 5 bases and J gave up 3 bases; unmatched junction bases: 7. CDR3 in amino acids: CASSRLAGGYEQYF. DNA for the CDR3: TGTGCCAGCAGTCGACTAGCAGGAGGCTACGAGCAGTACTTC.

V is TRBV28 and J is TRBJ2-7; D is perhaps TRBD1 (6 bases). The germline gives CDR1 MDHEN, CDR2 SYDVKM. The CDR3 runs 13 residues. The V end was cut by 2 bases, the J end by 6 bases, with 11 bases between. In DNA, the CDR3 is TGTGCCAGCAGTTTACTGGGGACACGCGAGCAGTACTTC. It yields the protein CASSLLGTREQYF.

The V gene is TRBV11-2, the J gene TRBJ1-2, with TRBD1 matching over 7 bases. The CDR3 has 15 residues. CDR1 is SGHAT and CDR2 is FQNNGV in the germline V gene. The ends lost 5 bases at V and 4 bases at J; junction bases unmatched: 10. For the CDR3, the DNA is TGTGCCAGCAGCCCAGGACCGACAGGGATCTATGGCTACACCTTC. Translating it yields CASSPGPTGIYGYTF. Based on the CDR3 plus reference TRBV11-2 and TRBJ1-2, the full variable domain is EAGVAQSPRYKIIEKRQSVAFWCNPISGHATLYWYQQILGQGPKLLIQFQNNGVVDDSQLPKDRFSAERLKGVDSTLKIQPAKLEDSAVYLCASSPGPTGIYGYTFGSGTRLTVV.

V usage is TRBV10-3 and J usage is TRBJ2-3; 7 nucleotides match TRBD1. The junction had 2 bases not matched to a gene; V was cut back by 4 bases and J by 4 bases. The CDR3 contains 13 residues. The germline gives CDR1 ENHRY, CDR2 SYGVKD. CDR3 in amino acids: CAISGGTADTQYF. CDR3 nucleotides: TGTGCCATCAGTGGGGGGACAGCAGATACGCAGTATTTT.

The chain couples TRBV7-9 to TRBJ2-1, with no clear D. Germline CDR1 is SEHNR and CDR2 is FQNEAQ (reference sequence). CDR3 length: 10 amino acids. V gave up 5 bases and J gave up 6 bases, with 2 bases separating them. This chain's CDR3 is CASSINEQFF. The CDR3 bases are TGTGCCAGCAGCATCAATGAGCAGTTCTTC.

This clone has a handful of counts. This chain connects TRBV5-5 to TRBJ2-2, with D unresolved. The CDR3 has 16 residues. Germline values: CDR1 SGHKS, CDR2 YYEKEE (reference sequence). The ends were cut back, 1 base at V and 0 bases at J, with 10 bases in the middle. The CDR3 nucleotides read TGTGCCAGCAGCTTGCGGCGGATAGCGAACACCGGGGAGCTGTTTTTT. It translates to CASSLRRIANTGELFF.

CDR3 coding DNA: TGTGCCAGCAACCCGACAGGACCTCTTGGAAACACCATATATTTT. It yields the protein CASNPTGPLGNTIYF. This chain uses TRBV6-6 with TRBJ1-3; tentatively, D is TRBD1 (6 bases). Trimming took 7 bases from V and 3 from J, leaving 16 bases between them. The CDR3 totals 15 residues. Per the germline V gene, CDR1 is MNHNY and CDR2 is SVGAGI (reference sequence).

The chain carries TRBV5-1 and TRBJ2-2, with 12 bases that match TRBD2. Germline V gene data show CDR1 as SGHRS and CDR2 as YFSETQ. J gave up 5 bases and V 7 bases, and 9 bases lay outside the gene matches. This CDR3 is 16 amino acids long. The CDR3 protein is CASVPSGRALTGELFF. Written as DNA, the CDR3 is TGCGCCAGCGTTCCTAGCGGGAGGGCCCTGACCGGGGAGCTGTTTTTT.

The chain employs TRBV15 and TRBJ1-6; D not certain. CDR1 LNHNV and CDR2 YYDKDF come from the germline V gene (reference sequence). The CDR3 length is 15 residues. Trimming shortened V by 0 bases and J by 8 bases, and 11 bases separated the two germline ends. CDR3 nucleotides: TGTGCCACCAGCAGAGATCGGTTTATGCATTCACCCCTCCACTTT. This gives the protein CATSRDRFMHSPLHF.

CDR3 nucleotides: TGTGCCAGCAGCTCTGCGGGGGGGACAGGGACCTACGAGCAGTACTTC. It codes for CASSSAGGTGTYEQYF. V gene TRBV5-6 combines with J gene TRBJ2-7; D possibly matches TRBD1 or TRBD2 (9 bases each). Germline V CDR1 and CDR2: SGHDT, YYEEEE. This CDR3 contains 16 residues. V lost 3 bases to trimming and J lost 2 bases, with 18 bases between them.

The chain recombines TRBV19 with TRBJ1-2, with a tentative D call TRBD1 (6 bases). The ends were cut back, 5 bases at V and 3 bases at J, with 13 bases in the middle. The CDR3 extends over 14 amino acids. In germline, CDR1 is LNHDA, CDR2 SQIVND (reference sequence). CDR3 in DNA: TGTGCCAGTAGTTTCACCGACAGGTACTATGGCTACACCTTC. Translation gives CASSFTDRYYGYTF.

V gene TRBV6-1 combines with J gene TRBJ2-3; D remains unclear. The CDR3 has 11 amino acids. V was pared by 8 bases and J by 6 bases, with 9 bases between. The V gene's germline CDR1 is MNHNS and CDR2 SASEGT. Here the CDR3 reads CASDLSDTQYF. CDR3 sequence (DNA): TGTGCCAGCGATTTGTCCGATACGCAGTATTTT.

This chain uses TRBV28 with TRBJ2-7; TRBD2 is a possible D gene (6 bases). CDR1 and CDR2 from the germline V gene are MDHEN and SYDVKM. The CDR3 contains 16 residues. Trimming stripped 7 bases from V and 3 bases from J, with 22 bases between. CDR3 sequence reads: CASTTTRLARNYEQYF. The CDR3 nucleotides are TGTGCCAGCACCACTACCAGGCTAGCGAGGAACTACGAGCAGTACTTC. Looking up the rest from reference TRBV28 and TRBJ2-7 gives the full variable domain: DVKVTQSSRYLVKRTGEKVFLECVQDMDHENMFWYRQDPGLGLRLIYFSYDVKMKEKGDIPEGYSVSREKKERFSLILESASTNQTSMYLCASTTTRLARNYEQYFGPGTRLTVT.

About this clone: One junction end disagrees with the germline gene, perhaps due to a read error. This CDR3 is also generated by other DNA sequences in the sample. The CDR3 protein is CASAQGVKTQYF. The DNA of the CDR3 is TGCGCCAGCGCACAGGGGGTGAAGACCCAGTACTTC. The chain recombines TRBV6-1 with TRBJ2-5, with TRBD1 matching over 8 bases. From germline, CDR1 is MNHNS and CDR2 SASEGT. This CDR3 contains 12 residues.

This rearrangement joins TRBV29-1 to TRBJ2-3; 9 positions match TRBD1. Germline loops: CDR1 SQVTM, CDR2 ANQGSEA. The CDR3 extends over 14 amino acids. The trim removed 4 bases at V and 4 bases at J, leaving 6 bases unmatched. The CDR3 DNA is TGCAGCGTTGCCGGGACAGGGATGTCAGATACGCAGTATTTT. The encoded protein is CSVAGTGMSDTQYF.